The clone carrying this TCR beta chain was observed many times. The data are from a study of T-cell reconstitution after alpha-beta-depleted transplantation in children. As it was prepared, the TCRbeta library received unique molecular identifiers. From the PCR reads, TCRdb called clonotypes with MiXCR, one entry per CDR3 protein. The table shows almost 500,000 distinct CDR3 sequences, with around an eighth occurring only once. The CDR3 runs to 12 residues. The V end was cut by 3 bases, the J end by 8 bases, with 13 bases between. Germline V lookup: CDR1 DFQATT, CDR2 SNEGSKA (reference sequence). This chain links TRBV20-1 with TRBJ1-1; a possible D gene is TRBD1 (5 bases). This sequence originates from a human donor who donated a stem cell graft to a child with combined immunodeficiency. This material consisted of PBMCs from the stem cell graft donor, taken from the stem cell graft. The CDR3 spells CSARRPTEEAFF. DNA for the CDR3: TGCAGTGCTAGGAGGCCGACAGAGGAAGCTTTCTTT.